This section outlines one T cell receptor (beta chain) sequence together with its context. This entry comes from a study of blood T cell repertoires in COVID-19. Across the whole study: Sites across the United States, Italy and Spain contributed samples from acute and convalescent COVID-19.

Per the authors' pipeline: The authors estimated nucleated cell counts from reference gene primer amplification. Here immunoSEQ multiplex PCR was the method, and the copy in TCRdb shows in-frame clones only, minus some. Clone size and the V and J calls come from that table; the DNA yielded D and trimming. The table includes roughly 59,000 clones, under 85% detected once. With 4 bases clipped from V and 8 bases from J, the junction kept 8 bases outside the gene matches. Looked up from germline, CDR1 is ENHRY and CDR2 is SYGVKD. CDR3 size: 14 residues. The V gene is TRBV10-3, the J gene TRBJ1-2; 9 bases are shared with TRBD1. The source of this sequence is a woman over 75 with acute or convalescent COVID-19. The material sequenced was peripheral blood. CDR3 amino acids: CAISATGDRVGYTF. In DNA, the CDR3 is TGTGCCATCAGTGCGACCGGGGACAGGGTCGGCTACACCTTC.